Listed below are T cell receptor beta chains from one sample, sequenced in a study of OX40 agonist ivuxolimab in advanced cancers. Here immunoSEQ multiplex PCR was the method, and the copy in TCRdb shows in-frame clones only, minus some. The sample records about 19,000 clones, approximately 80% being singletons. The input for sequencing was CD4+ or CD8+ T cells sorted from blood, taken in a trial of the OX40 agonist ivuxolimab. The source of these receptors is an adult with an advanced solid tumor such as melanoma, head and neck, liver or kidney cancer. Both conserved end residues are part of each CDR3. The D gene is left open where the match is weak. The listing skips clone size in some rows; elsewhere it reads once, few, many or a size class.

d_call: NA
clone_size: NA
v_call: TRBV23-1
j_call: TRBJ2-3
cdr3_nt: TGCGCCAGCAGTCAATCGGGTCCCTCCACAGATACGCAGTATTTT
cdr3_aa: CASSQSGPSTDTQYF

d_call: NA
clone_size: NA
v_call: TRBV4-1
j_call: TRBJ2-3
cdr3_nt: TGCGCCAGCAGCCCTAGGACAGGGGGGACTAGCGGCACAGATACGCAGTATTTT
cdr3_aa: CASSPRTGGTSGTDTQYF

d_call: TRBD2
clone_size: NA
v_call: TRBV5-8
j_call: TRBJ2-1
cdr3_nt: TGTGCCAGCAGCATGACTAGCGACTCATACAATGAGCAGTTCTTC
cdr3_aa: CASSMTSDSYNEQFF

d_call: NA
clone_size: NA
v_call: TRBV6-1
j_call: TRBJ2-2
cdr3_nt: TGTGCCTTCAGGGCGGTGAACACCGGGGAGCTGTTTTTT
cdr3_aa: CAFRAVNTGELFF

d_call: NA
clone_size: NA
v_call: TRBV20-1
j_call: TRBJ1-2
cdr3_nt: TGCAGTGCTAGATCAGGGGTTGGCTACACCTTC
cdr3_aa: CSARSGVGYTF

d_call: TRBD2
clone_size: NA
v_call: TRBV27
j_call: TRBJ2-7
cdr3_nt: TGTGCCAGCAGTTGGACTAGCGGGAGACCCGAGCAGTACTTC
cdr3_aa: CASSWTSGRPEQYF

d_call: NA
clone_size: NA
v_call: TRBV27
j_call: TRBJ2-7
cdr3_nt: TGTGCCAGCAGTTTTGTTGGAGGGCCCGAGCAGTACTTC
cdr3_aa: CASSFVGGPEQYF

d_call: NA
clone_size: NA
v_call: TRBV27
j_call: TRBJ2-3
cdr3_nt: TGTGCCAGCAGTCCACAGAACGGAGGGCTAAGCACAGATACGCAGTATTTT
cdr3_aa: CASSPQNGGLSTDTQYF

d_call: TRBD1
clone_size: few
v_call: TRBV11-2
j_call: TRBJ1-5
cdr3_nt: TGTGCCAGCAGCCAAGACAGGGGGCGCACCCAGCCCCAGCATTTT
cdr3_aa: CASSQDRGRTQPQHF

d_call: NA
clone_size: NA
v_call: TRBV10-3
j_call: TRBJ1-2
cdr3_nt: TGTGCCATCAGTGAGTCGAAAGTATTACAGAGGGGCGGTGGCTACACCTTC
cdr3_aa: CAISESKVLQRGGGYTF

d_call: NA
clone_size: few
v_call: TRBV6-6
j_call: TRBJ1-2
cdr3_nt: TGTGCCAGCAGCCCCTCAGGAAGGGCAAATGGCTACACCTTC
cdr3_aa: CASSPSGRANGYTF

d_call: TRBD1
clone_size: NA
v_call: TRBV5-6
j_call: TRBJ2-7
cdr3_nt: TGTGCCAGCAGCTTGGGGACAGGGGAGTACGAGCAGTACTTC
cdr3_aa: CASSLGTGEYEQYF

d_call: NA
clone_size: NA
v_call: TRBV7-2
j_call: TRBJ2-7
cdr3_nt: TGTGCCAGCAGCTTAGAAGGTGGTTTGGACGAGCAGTACTTC
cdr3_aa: CASSLEGGLDEQYF

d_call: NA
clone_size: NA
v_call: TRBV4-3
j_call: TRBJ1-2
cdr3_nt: TGCGCCAGCAGCCAAGATAGCGAAGTCAGGGGACCGTTCGGCTACACCTTC
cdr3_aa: CASSQDSEVRGPFGYTF

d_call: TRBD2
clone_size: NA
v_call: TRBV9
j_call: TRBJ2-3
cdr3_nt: TGTGCCAGCAGCGCTCCCCGTGCGGGAGGGCGCGCAGATACGCAGTATTTT
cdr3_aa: CASSAPRAGGRADTQYF

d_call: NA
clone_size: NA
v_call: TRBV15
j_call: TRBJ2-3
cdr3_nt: TGTGCCACCAGCACTAGCGCATCTAGCACAGATACGCAGTATTTT
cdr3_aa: CATSTSASSTDTQYF

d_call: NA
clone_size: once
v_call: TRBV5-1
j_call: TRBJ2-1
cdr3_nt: TGCGCCAGCAGCTTGGGCTATGAGCAGTTCTTC
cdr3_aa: CASSLGYEQFF

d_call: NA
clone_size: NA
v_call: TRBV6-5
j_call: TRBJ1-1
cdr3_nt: TGTGCCAGCAGTCTGTCGTCCGAGCGGACTGAAGCTTTCTTT
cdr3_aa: CASSLSSERTEAFF

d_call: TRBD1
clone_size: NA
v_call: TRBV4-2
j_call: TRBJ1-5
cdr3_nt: TGTGCCAGCAGCCAACCGGGACAGGGGATAAATCAGCCCCAGCATTTT
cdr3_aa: CASSQPGQGINQPQHF

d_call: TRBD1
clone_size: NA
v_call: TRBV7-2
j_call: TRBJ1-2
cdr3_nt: TGTGCCAGCAGCTTAGCAAGACAGGGAGGCTACACCTTC
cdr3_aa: CASSLARQGGYTF

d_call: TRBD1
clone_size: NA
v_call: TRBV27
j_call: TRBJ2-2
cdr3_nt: TGTGCCAGCAGTCCCTATGGGACAGACGGGGAGCTGTTTTTT
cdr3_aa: CASSPYGTDGELFF

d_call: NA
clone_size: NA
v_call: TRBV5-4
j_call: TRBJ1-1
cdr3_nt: TGTGCCAGCAGCTTGACGGGCCCGAACACTGAAGCTTTCTTT
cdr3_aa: CASSLTGPNTEAFF

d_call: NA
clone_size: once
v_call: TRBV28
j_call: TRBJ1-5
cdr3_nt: TGTGCCAGCAGTCCCCCCAGGCAGGTCCCGTCTCAGCCCCAGCATTTT
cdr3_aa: CASSPPRQVPSQPQHF

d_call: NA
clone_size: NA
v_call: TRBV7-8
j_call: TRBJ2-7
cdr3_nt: TGTGCCAGCAGCTTAGACGTGACTCAATTCTACGAGCAGTACTTC
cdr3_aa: CASSLDVTQFYEQYF

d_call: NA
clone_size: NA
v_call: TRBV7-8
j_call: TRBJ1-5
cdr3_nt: TGTGCCAGCAGCTTAGCGCGATTAAGCAATCAGCCCCAGCATTTT
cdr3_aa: CASSLARLSNQPQHF

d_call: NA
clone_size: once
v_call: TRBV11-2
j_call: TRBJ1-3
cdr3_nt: TGTGCCAGCAGCTTGGGTCTCGGACCCGGAAACACCATATATTTT
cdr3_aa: CASSLGLGPGNTIYF

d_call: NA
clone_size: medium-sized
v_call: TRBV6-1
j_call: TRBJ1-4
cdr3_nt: TGTGCCAGCAGTGACCCGTGGGGGAGATTTAATGAAAAACTGTTTTTT
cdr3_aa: CASSDPWGRFNEKLFF

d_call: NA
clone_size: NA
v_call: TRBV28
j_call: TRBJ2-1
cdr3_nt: TGTGCCAGCAGTCCCTACAATGAGCAGTTCTTC
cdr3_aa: CASSPYNEQFF

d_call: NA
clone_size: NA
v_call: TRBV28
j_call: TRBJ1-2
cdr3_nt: TGTGCCAGCAGTTTCACCCAGGGTGGGGGCTATGGCTACACCTTC
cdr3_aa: CASSFTQGGGYGYTF

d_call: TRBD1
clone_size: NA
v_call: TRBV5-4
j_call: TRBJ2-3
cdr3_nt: TGTGCCAGCAGCGATCCGGGACAGGGCCGCTCAGATACGCAGTATTTT
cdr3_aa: CASSDPGQGRSDTQYF

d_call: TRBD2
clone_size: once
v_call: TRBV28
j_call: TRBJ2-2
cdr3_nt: TGTGCCAGCAGTCCAGCGGGGGAGATTCACGGGGAGCTGTTTTTT
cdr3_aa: CASSPAGEIHGELFF